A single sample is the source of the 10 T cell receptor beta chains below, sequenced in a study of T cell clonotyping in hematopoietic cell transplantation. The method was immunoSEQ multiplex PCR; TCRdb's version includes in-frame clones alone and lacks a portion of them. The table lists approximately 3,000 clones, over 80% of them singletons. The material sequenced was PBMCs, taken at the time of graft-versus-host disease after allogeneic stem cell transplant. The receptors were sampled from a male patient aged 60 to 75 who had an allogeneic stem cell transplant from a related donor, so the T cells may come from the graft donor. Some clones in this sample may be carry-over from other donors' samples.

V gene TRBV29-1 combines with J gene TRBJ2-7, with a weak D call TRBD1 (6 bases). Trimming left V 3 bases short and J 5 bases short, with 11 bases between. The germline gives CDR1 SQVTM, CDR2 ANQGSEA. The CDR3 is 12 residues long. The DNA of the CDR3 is TGCAGCGTTGATTTGTCAGGGGACGAGCAGTACTTC. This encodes CSVDLSGDEQYF.

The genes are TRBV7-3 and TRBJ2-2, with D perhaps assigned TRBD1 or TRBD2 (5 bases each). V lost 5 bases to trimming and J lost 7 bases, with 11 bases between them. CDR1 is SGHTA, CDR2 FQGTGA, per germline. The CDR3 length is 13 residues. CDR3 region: CASSPLGVGELFF. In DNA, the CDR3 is TGTGCCAGCAGCCCCCTGGGGGTCGGGGAGCTGTTTTTT.

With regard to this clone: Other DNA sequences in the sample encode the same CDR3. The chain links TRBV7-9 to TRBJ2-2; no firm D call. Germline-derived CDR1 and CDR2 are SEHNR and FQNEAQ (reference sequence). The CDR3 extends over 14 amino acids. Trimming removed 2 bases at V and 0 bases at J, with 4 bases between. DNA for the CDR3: TGTGCCAGCAGCTTAAACCCGAACACCGGGGAGCTGTTTTTT. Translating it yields CASSLNPNTGELFF.

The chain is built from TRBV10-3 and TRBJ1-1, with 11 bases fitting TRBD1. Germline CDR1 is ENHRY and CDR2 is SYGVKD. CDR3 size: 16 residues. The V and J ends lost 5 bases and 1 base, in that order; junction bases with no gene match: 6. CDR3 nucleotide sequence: TGTGCCATCAGTCCAAGGGACAGGGGGGCGAACACTGAAGCTTTCTTT. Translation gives CAISPRDRGANTEAFF.

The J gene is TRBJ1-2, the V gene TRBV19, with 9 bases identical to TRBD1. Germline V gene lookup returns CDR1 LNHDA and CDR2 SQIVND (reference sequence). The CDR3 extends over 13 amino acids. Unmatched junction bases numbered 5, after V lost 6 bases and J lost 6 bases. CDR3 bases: TGTGCCAGTAGCCCGACAGGGGGGAATGGCTACACCTTC. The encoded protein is CASSPTGGNGYTF.

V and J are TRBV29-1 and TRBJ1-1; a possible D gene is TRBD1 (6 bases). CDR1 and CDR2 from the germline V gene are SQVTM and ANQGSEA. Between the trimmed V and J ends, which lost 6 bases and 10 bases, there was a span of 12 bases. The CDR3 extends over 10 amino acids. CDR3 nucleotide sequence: TGCAGCGTCCTGAGGGGGATAGCTTTCTTT. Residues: CSVLRGIAFF.

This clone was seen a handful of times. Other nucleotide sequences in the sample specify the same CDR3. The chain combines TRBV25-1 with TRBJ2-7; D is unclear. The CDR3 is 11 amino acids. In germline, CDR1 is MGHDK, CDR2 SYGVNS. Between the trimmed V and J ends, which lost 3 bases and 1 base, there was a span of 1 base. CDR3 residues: CASSESYEQYF. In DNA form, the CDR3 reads TGTGCCAGCAGTGAGTCCTACGAGCAGTACTTC.

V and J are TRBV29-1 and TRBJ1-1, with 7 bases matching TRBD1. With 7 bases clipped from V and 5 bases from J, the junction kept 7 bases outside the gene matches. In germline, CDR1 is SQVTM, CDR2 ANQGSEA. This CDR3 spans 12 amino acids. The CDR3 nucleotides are TGCAGCGCGCCTTTACAGGGGACTGAAGCTTTCTTT. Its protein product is CSAPLQGTEAFF. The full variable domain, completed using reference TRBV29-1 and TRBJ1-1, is SAVISQKPSRDICQRGTSLTIQCQVDSQVTMMFWYRQQPGQSLTLIATANQGSEATYESGFVIDKFPISRPNLTFSTLTVSNMSPEDSSIYLCSAPLQGTEAFFGQGTRLTVV.

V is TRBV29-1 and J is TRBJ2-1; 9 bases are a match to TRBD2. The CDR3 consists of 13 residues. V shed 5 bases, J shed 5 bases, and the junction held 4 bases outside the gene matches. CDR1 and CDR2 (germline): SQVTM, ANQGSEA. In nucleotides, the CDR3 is TGCAGCGTTCAAAGCGGGGGGAACAATGAGCAGTTCTTC. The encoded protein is CSVQSGGNNEQFF.

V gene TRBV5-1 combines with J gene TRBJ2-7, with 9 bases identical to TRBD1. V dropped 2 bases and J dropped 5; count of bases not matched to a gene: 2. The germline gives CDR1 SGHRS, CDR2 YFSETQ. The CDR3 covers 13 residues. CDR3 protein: CASSFTGGNEQYF. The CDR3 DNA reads TGCGCCAGCAGCTTTACAGGGGGCAACGAGCAGTACTTC.